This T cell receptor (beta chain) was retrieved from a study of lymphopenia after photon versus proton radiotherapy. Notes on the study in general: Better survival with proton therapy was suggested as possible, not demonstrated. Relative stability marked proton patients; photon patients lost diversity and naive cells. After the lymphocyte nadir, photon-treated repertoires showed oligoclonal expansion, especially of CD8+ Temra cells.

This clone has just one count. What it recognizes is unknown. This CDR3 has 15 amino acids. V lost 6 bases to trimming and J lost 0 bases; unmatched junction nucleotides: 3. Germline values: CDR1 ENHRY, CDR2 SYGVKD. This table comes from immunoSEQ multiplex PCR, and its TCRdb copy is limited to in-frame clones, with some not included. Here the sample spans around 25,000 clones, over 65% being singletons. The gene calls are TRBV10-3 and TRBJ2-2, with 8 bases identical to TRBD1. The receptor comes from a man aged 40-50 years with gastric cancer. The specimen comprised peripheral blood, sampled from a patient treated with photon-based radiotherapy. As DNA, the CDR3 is TGTGCCATCAGCCCGGGACAGGCGAACACCGGGGAGCTGTTTTTT. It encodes CAISPGQANTGELFF.